The present entry profiles one T cell receptor (beta chain) with its context. Using immunoSEQ multiplex PCR, the repertoire was profiled, and TCRdb retains in-frame clones only, with some absent. The profile shows under 400,000 clones, roughly 90% of them singletons. The data were taken from a study of blood T cell repertoires in COVID-19. Turning to the study itself: COVID-19 samples, acute and convalescent, were from the United States, Italy and Spain.

Germline-derived CDR1 and CDR2 are SGHTA and FQGNSA. J gave up 0 bases and V 7 bases, and 9 bases lay outside the gene matches. The CDR3 totals 16 residues. Those enrolled in Seattle joined during active infection and were followed longitudinally afterward. The chain joins TRBV7-2 to TRBJ2-1, with 7 bases lining up with TRBD2. The sequence derives from a woman younger than 45 with COVID-19, enrolled during active disease. Sequenced material: peripheral blood. The CDR3 is CASNRAGVTSYNEQFF. For the CDR3, the DNA is TGTGCCAGCAATCGGGCGGGAGTAACCTCCTACAATGAGCAGTTCTTC.